This TCR beta chain was sequenced in a study of T cell clonotyping in hematopoietic cell transplantation (dated by TCRdb to the early 2020s). Some background on the complete study: A total of roughly 150 blood samples were collected in the study from around 40 consecutive transplant recipients and their related donors. Recruitment of patients ran from 2015 to early 2017, and follow-up continued until September 2020 or until death. Here is what the overall study found, with its caveats: Only a small fraction of recipient repertoires overlapped donor repertoires, with over 95% appearing de novo at the given depth. Donor and pretransplant recipient Inverse Simpson Index values predicted broader posttransplant TCR repertoire diversity. After transplant, TCR diversity in recipients dropped, and pathologically expanded clonotypes climbed progressively between day 30 and day 180. The sample size was limited and the cells went unsorted, which meant the CD4 and CD8 repertoire contributions could not be told apart.

The immunoSEQ assay, a bias-controlled multiplex PCR with V- and J-specific primers, was used to amplify TCR beta CDR3 regions from genomic DNA. In a second PCR step, the CDR3 amplicons were tagged with a proprietary barcode plus Illumina adapter sequences. An Illumina MiSeq instrument was used for sequencing of the CDR3 libraries. As for how the authors treated the data: Export and quality control were done with immunoSEQ Analyzer 3.0, while downstream analyses used R Bioconductor and Immunarch. Repertoire metrics were calculated using only productive rearrangements within the normalized downsampled data set. Clonotypes larger than 5 templates in the normalized cohort were defined as pathologically expanded. Repertoire diversity was measured with the Inverse Simpson Index. The non-normalized data set was used for CMV-specificity analyses so that all clonotypes could be captured. Not all clones reach the TCRdb copy of this immuneACCESS table, which keeps in-frame sequences only. Checked studies attribute under half of the gap to unresolved V genes and leave the rest unexplained. That table gives V, J and clone size, and the DNA gave D and trimming. The sample includes approximately 70,000 clones, with 90% to 95% observed a single time. Of the sample, more than 1.5% falls within the top ten clones.

V loses 0 bases, J loses 5 bases, and the germline ends lie 24 bases apart. The CDR3 numbers 18 residues from cysteine through phenylalanine. Only the CDR3 part of the read is kept: 54 bases, read in frame from the first base. Reading the germline V gene gives CDR1 SGHRS and CDR2 YFSETQ. As for this clone: Its cognate antigen has yet to be identified. Qualities for individual bases were not recorded, and no much larger clone is one base off.

Blood samples for TCR beta sequencing were provided by related transplant donors. Nuclei Lysis Solution was used to extract genomic DNA from fresh or cryopreserved unfractionated peripheral blood mononuclear cells. The sequencing sample was made of peripheral blood mononuclear cells. This chain joins TRBV5-1 to TRBJ2-7, with the D gene uncertain. The receptor comes from a man between 50 and 59 years old in good health. Some clones in this sample may be carry-over from other donors' samples. The CDR3 in this case is CASSLARPLQAPSHEQYF. The base sequence is TGCGCCAGCAGCTTGGCTAGACCTCTCCAGGCCCCAAGCCACGAGCAGTACTTC.